The entry below gives a single T cell receptor (beta chain) sequence along with its context. Per the original methods: For nucleated cells, counts were estimated from reference gene primer amplification. Measured with immunoSEQ multiplex PCR; TCRdb has only the in-frame clones, and not every one. V, J and clone size are those of that table, while D and trimming were read from the DNA. Counted here are approximately 45,000 clones, just over 90% occurring once; the ten biggest clones make up roughly 5%. The data originate from a study of blood T cell repertoires in COVID-19. Across the whole study: COVID-19 samples from acute and convalescent phases originated in the United States, Italy and Spain.

The CDR3 runs to 15 residues. CDR1 and CDR2 (germline): KGHSH, LQKENI. The germline V and J ends were trimmed by 3 bases and 10 bases, with 16 bases remaining between them. The sequenced material came from peripheral blood. The chain is built from TRBV18 and TRBJ1-6; D might be TRBD1 (5 bases). The clonotype was recovered from a man aged 65-85 years with acute or convalescent COVID-19. The chain's CDR3 is CASSPYTGNGSPLHF. The CDR3 nucleotides read TGTGCCAGCTCACCCTATACAGGAAATGGCTCACCCCTCCACTTT. The whole variable domain, remainder taken from reference TRBV18 and TRBJ1-6, is NAGVMQNPRHLVRRRGQEARLRCSPMKGHSHVYWYRQLPEEGLKFMVYLQKENIIDESGMPKERFSAEFPKEGPSILRIQQVVRGDSAAYFCASSPYTGNGSPLHFGNGTRLTVT.